This passage covers 29 T cell receptor beta chains from one sample sequenced in a study of T cells after yellow fever vaccination (dated by TCRdb to between 2017 and 2020). To prepare the library, 5' RACE was applied. The instrument given in TCRdb is Illumina NovaSeq 6000. The public reads were reprocessed in TCRdb via fastp at Q25 and MiXCR, keeping in-frame beta chains. Under each unique CDR3 protein, matching rows form one entry showing the most common genes and DNA. In all, the sample holds about 58,000 distinct CDR3 sequences, and about 5% of those were seen once. The ten largest make up 30% to 35% of the sample. Per the publication, the treatment or condition label means: live attenuated yellow fever vaccine strain. The starting material was PBMCs, either bulk or a sorted T-cell subset (CD4+, CD8+, memory, or dextramer-sorted; not recorded which), obtained on the day of the yellow fever booster vaccination. Receptor source: a man aged 18 to 35 who received the YFV17D yellow fever vaccine.

This clonotype was seen many times. The chain links TRBV20-1 to TRBJ1-2; D not certain. Germline CDR1 reads DFQATT; CDR2 reads SNEGSKA (reference sequence). CDR3 length equals 14 residues. V gave up 6 bases and J gave up 6 bases, with 20 bases separating them. The CDR3 is CSAEQDRHLDGYTF. As DNA, the CDR3 is TGCAGTGCCGAGCAAGACCGGCACCTAGATGGCTACACCTTC.

The chain links TRBV19 to TRBJ2-1, with D possibly TRBD2 on 5 matching bases. The CDR3 consists of 14 residues. Trimming shortened V by 3 bases and J by 10 bases, and 16 bases separated the two germline ends. CDR1 and CDR2 from the germline V gene are LNHDA and SQIVND (reference sequence). CDR3 nucleotides: TGTGCCAGTAGTATCGGAGGCTCCAACCGGGAGCAGTTCTTC. Translated: CASSIGGSNREQFF.

This clonotype was detected ten times or more. The chain is built from TRBV5-1 and TRBJ1-1; D is perhaps TRBD1 (5 bases). The V gene lost 0 bases and the J gene lost 3 bases, with 12 bases spanning the gap. Per the germline V gene, CDR1 is SGHRS and CDR2 is YFSETQ. The CDR3 runs to 15 residues. CDR3 bases: TGCGCCAGCAGCTTGGTGGGGCTTGGGGACACTGAAGCTTTCTTT. This encodes CASSLVGLGDTEAFF.

There are many counts of this clonotype. The chain links TRBV7-8 to TRBJ2-5; D is perhaps TRBD1 (8 bases). CDR3 length: 16 residues. Germline V gives CDR1 SGHVS, CDR2 FQNEAQ. V dropped 1 base and J dropped 2 bases, with 14 bases sitting between them. The CDR3 DNA reads as TGTGCCAGCAGCTTAGTACAGGGGGGGACTCAAGAGACCCAGTACTTC. It yields the protein CASSLVQGGTQETQYF. Supplemented by reference TRBV7-8 and TRBJ2-5, the full variable domain reads GAGVSQSPRYKVAKRGQDVALRCDPISGHVSLFWYQQALGQGPEFLTYFQNEAQLDKSGLPSDRFFAERPEGSVSTLKIQRTQQEDSAVYLCASSLVQGGTQETQYFGPGTRLLVL.

In this sample, this clonotype turned up a few times. The rearrangement joins TRBV15 to TRBJ1-5; D unclear. With 4 bases removed from V and 0 bases from J, the gap between germline ends came to 10 bases. This CDR3 spans 15 amino acids. The germline V gene encodes CDR1 LNHNV and CDR2 YYDKDF (reference sequence). This chain's CDR3 is CATSMDGYSNQPQHF. The CDR3, as DNA: TGTGCCACCAGCATGGACGGTTATAGCAATCAGCCCCAGCATTTT. The full variable domain, with the rest looked up from reference TRBV15 and TRBJ1-5, is DAMVIQNPRYQVTQFGKPVTLSCSQTLNHNVMYWYQQKSSQAPKLLFHYYDKDFNNEADTPDNFQSRRPNTSFCFLDIRSPGLGDTAMYLCATSMDGYSNQPQHFGDGTRLSIL.

This clonotype occurred many times. The rearrangement uses TRBV6-5 and TRBJ2-5, with TRBD1 matching 9 bases. Germline V gives CDR1 MNHEY, CDR2 SVGAGI. The J segment lost 5 bases and the V segment lost 4 bases, leaving 8 bases of the junction unmatched. This CDR3 comprises 15 residues. CDR3 coding DNA: TGTGCCAGCAGTTCCAGGACAGGGGTGGGTGAGACCCAGTACTTC. This sequence encodes CASSSRTGVGETQYF.

This clonotype has ten or more counts. This chain links TRBV2 with TRBJ1-1; D remains unclear. Germline CDR1 reads SNHLY; CDR2 reads FYNNEI. V was cut by 7 bases and J by 11 bases, with 11 bases left in between. The CDR3 is made up of 10 amino acids. The CDR3 spells CASTREGAFF. As DNA, the CDR3 is TGTGCCAGCACAAGGGAAGGGGCTTTCTTT.

This clonotype was found a few times. This chain connects TRBV20-1 to TRBJ2-3, with 9 bases that match TRBD2. The CDR3 totals 15 residues. Germline-derived CDR1 and CDR2 are DFQATT and SNEGSKA (reference sequence). V gave up 7 bases and J gave up 3 bases; unmatched junction bases: 11. CDR3 sequence: CSVPPGGGATDTQYF. The CDR3 DNA is TGCAGTGTCCCTCCGGGCGGGGGGGCAACAGATACGCAGTATTTT.

The chain recombines TRBV7-9 with TRBJ1-2; D is perhaps TRBD1 (5 bases). This CDR3 is 12 amino acids long. Trimming stripped 5 bases from V and 5 bases from J, with 9 bases between. Per the germline V gene, CDR1 is SEHNR and CDR2 is FQNEAQ (reference sequence). The CDR3 DNA follows: TGTGCCAGCAGCCCGACAGATTATGGCTACACCTTC. This gives the protein CASSPTDYGYTF. Complete variable domain (other parts from reference TRBV7-9 and TRBJ1-2): DTGVSQNPRHKITKRGQNVTFRCDPISEHNRLYWYRQTLGQGPEFLTYFQNEAQLEKSRLLSDRFSAERPKGSFSTLEIQRTEQGDSAMYLCASSPTDYGYTFGSGTRLTVV.

This clonotype was counted at least ten times. The gene calls are TRBV4-3 and TRBJ1-2; tentative D call: TRBD1 (6 bases). The CDR3 sequence is 16 residues long. The V and J ends lost 4 bases and 4 bases respectively, with 19 bases between them. Germline values: CDR1 LGHNA, CDR2 YSLEER. The CDR3 region is CASSPARQVVRYGYTF. The CDR3, as DNA: TGCGCCAGCAGCCCGGCTCGACAGGTGGTTCGCTATGGCTACACCTTC.

This clonotype was observed at least ten times. The V and J genes are TRBV6-5 and TRBJ2-5; 10 bases match TRBD1. From germline, CDR1 is MNHEY and CDR2 SVGAGI. This CDR3 spans 20 amino acids. Unmatched junction bases numbered 17, after V lost 0 bases and J lost 4 bases. The CDR3 coding sequence is TGTGCCAGCAGTTACTCGTCAGGGACAGGGGTGTTTTTTGGGCCAGAGACCCAGTACTTC. Residues: CASSYSSGTGVFFGPETQYF.

This clonotype was observed at least ten times. The chain joins TRBV5-5 to TRBJ2-7; unclear D gene. CDR3 length: 15 residues. Looked up from germline, CDR1 is SGHKS and CDR2 is YYEKEE (reference sequence). V gave up 0 bases and J gave up 5 bases, with 15 bases separating them. CDR3 residues: CASSLALKNPDEQYV. CDR3 DNA: TGTGCCAGCAGCTTGGCCTTAAAGAACCCTGACGAGCAGTACGTC.

This clonotype has at least ten counts. The chain combines TRBV7-2 with TRBJ1-6; tentatively, D is TRBD1 (5 bases). This CDR3 has 18 amino acids. V was cut by 3 bases and J by 3 bases, with 18 bases left in between. Germline CDR1 reads SGHTA; CDR2 reads FQGNSA. The CDR3 is CASSFQWGGSYYNSPLHF. DNA for the CDR3: TGTGCCAGCAGCTTTCAGTGGGGCGGCTCTTACTATAATTCACCCCTCCACTTT.

This clonotype was recorded a few times. This chain joins TRBV7-9 and TRBJ2-5, with TRBD1 matching over 7 bases. Losses at the gene ends were 6 bases for V and 3 bases for J; bases not matched to a gene: 7. The CDR3 runs to 14 residues. CDR1 SEHNR and CDR2 FQNEAQ come from the germline V gene (reference sequence). CDR3 coding DNA: TGTGCCAGCAGTAGACAGGGTTGGAAAGAGACCCAGTACTTC. Translated: CASSRQGWKETQYF.

This clonotype was detected ten times or more. This chain joins TRBV5-6 and TRBJ2-1; maybe TRBD2 (6 bases). The CDR3 extends over 16 amino acids. Per germline, CDR1 SGHDT and CDR2 YYEEEE. The V end was cut by 4 bases, the J end by 7 bases, with 21 bases between. CDR3 DNA: TGTGCCAGCAGCATGGGTCAGGGAGGAAAATGGAATGAGCAGTTCTTC. Encoded protein: CASSMGQGGKWNEQFF.

In its sample, this clonotype was seen many times. The rearrangement uses TRBV5-1 and TRBJ2-5, with unresolved D. This CDR3 has 12 amino acids. The ends were cut back, 0 bases at V and 5 bases at J, with 5 bases in the middle. The germline V gene has CDR1 SGHRS and CDR2 YFSETQ. CDR3 region: CASSLDGETQYF. The CDR3 DNA reads TGCGCCAGCAGCTTGGACGGGGAGACCCAGTACTTC.

This clonotype was found a few times. The CDR3 loop is CSVVSGGAREQFF. The CDR3 region has the DNA TGCAGCGTTGTTAGCGGGGGGGCCCGGGAGCAGTTCTTC. The rearrangement uses TRBV29-1 and TRBJ2-1; 11 nucleotides line up with TRBD2. Per the germline V gene, CDR1 is SQVTM and CDR2 is ANQGSEA. V shed 4 bases and J 10 bases; nucleotides not matched to a gene: 6. This CDR3 spans 13 amino acids.

The chain links TRBV11-2 to TRBJ2-3; 7 bases match TRBD1. V lost 5 bases, J lost 9 bases, and 23 bases stayed unmatched. This CDR3 has 18 amino acids. The germline CDR1 and CDR2 sequences are SGHAT and FQNNGV. CDR3 sequence reads: CASSGRRQGLALPMTQYF. The CDR3 DNA sequence: TGTGCCAGCAGCGGCAGACGACAGGGTTTGGCCCTGCCCATGACGCAGTATTTT.

V and J are TRBV11-3 and TRBJ1-1; 10 nucleotides line up with TRBD1. Germline assignment: CDR1 SGHNT and CDR2 YENEEA. This CDR3 has 15 amino acids. With 4 bases clipped from V and 3 bases from J, the junction kept 5 bases outside the gene matches. This CDR3 reads CASSSGQGGDTEAFF. The CDR3, as DNA: TGTGCCAGCAGCTCCGGACAGGGGGGCGACACTGAAGCTTTCTTT. The full variable domain, in which reference TRBV11-3 and TRBJ1-1 provide the parts outside the CDR3, is EAGVVQSPRYKIIEKKQPVAFWCNPISGHNTLYWYLQNLGQGPELLIRYENEEAVDDSQLPKDRFSAERLKGVDSTLKIQPAELGDSAVYLCASSSGQGGDTEAFFGQGTRLTVV.

There are many counts of this clonotype. The chain joins TRBV28 to TRBJ1-5; the D is unclear. The length of the CDR3 is 13 residues. Germline V lookup: CDR1 MDHEN, CDR2 SYDVKM. The V gene lost 2 bases and the J gene lost 4 bases, with 6 bases spanning the gap. CDR3 sequence: CASSLGHNQPQHF. In nucleotides, the CDR3 is TGTGCCAGCAGTTTAGGGCATAATCAGCCCCAGCATTTT.

This clonotype was seen at least ten times. V gene TRBV20-1 combines with J gene TRBJ2-7, with TRBD1 matching 8 bases. Unmatched junction bases numbered 7, after V lost 3 bases and J lost 0 bases. CDR3 size: 15 residues. CDR1 and CDR2 from the germline V gene are DFQATT and SNEGSKA (reference sequence). The CDR3 sequence: CSARAGTGLSYEQYV. Here the CDR3 DNA reads TGCAGTGCTAGGGCCGGGACAGGACTCTCCTACGAGCAGTACGTC.

This clonotype was observed a few times. The chain combines TRBV7-8 with TRBJ2-4; possibly TRBD2 for D (5 bases). CDR1 and CDR2 (germline): SGHVS, FQNEAQ. V lost 5 bases to trimming and J lost 0 bases, with 8 bases between them. This CDR3 region has 14 residues. In nucleotides, the CDR3 is TGTGCCAGCAGCGACTACTTAGCCAAAAACATTCAGTACTTC. Protein: CASSDYLAKNIQYF.

This clonotype was seen a handful of times. The chain joins TRBV7-3 to TRBJ2-3; D possibly matches TRBD1 or TRBD2 (5 bases each). The germline CDR1 and CDR2 sequences are SGHTA and FQGTGA. This CDR3 region has 16 residues. V dropped 2 bases and J dropped 2 bases, with 14 bases sitting between them. The CDR3 nucleotides read TGTGCCAGCAGCTTATCTCCGGGACCGGCCACAGATACGCAGTATTTT. Its translation: CASSLSPGPATDTQYF.

This clonotype was recorded many times. CDR3 residues: CASSLQGNDGYTF. CDR3 coding DNA: TGTGCCAGCAGTCTCCAGGGGAACGATGGCTACACCTTC. V gene TRBV4-2 combines with J gene TRBJ1-2; D perhaps matches TRBD1 (6 bases). Looked up from germline, CDR1 is LGHNA and CDR2 is YNFKEQ. This CDR3 is 13 amino acids long. Trimming cost V 6 bases and J 6 bases, with 14 bases left between them.

The gene calls are TRBV5-4 and TRBJ2-3, with 7 bases that match TRBD1. V gave up 5 bases and J gave up 1 base; unmatched junction bases: 7. This CDR3 has 15 amino acids. The germline gives CDR1 SGHNT, CDR2 YYREEE (reference sequence). In DNA form, the CDR3 reads TGTGCCAGCAGTTCGACAGGGATAGGCACAGATACGCAGTATTTT. Translating gives CASSSTGIGTDTQYF.

A few counts support this clonotype. The J gene is TRBJ2-1, the V gene TRBV13; TRBD1 might be the D (5 bases). Germline CDR1 is PRHDT and CDR2 is FYEKMQ (reference sequence). V lost 2 bases to trimming and J lost 8 bases, with 13 bases between them. There are 14 residues in the CDR3. CDR3 amino acids: CASSLRQIWDEQFF. The CDR3 nucleotides read TGTGCCAGCAGCTTAAGACAGATCTGGGATGAGCAGTTCTTC.

The sample holds many counts of this clonotype. The chain is built from TRBV7-2 and TRBJ2-1, with TRBD2 matching over 8 bases. V was pared by 5 bases and J by 3 bases, with 15 bases of the junction left unmatched. The CDR3 length is 18 residues. CDR1 is SGHTA and CDR2 is FQGNSA in the germline V gene. CDR3 nucleotide sequence: TGTGCCAGCAGCCCCGGGATATCGGGGGGGCCTGACTACAATGAGCAGTTCTTC. This gives the protein CASSPGISGGPDYNEQFF. Full variable domain (missing parts from reference TRBV7-2 and TRBJ2-1): GAGVSQSPSNKVTEKGKDVELRCDPISGHTALYWYRQSLGQGLEFLIYFQGNSAPDKSGLPSDRFSAERTGGSVSTLTIQRTQQEDSAVYLCASSPGISGGPDYNEQFFGPGTRLTVL.

This clonotype was counted only a few times. This chain uses TRBV7-6 with TRBJ2-1; 8 bases agree with TRBD2. The germline V gene encodes CDR1 SGHVS and CDR2 FNYEAQ. V was pared by 1 base and J by 7 bases, with 12 bases of the junction left unmatched. The CDR3 has 17 amino acids. The CDR3 loop reads CASSLVEGRGGRNEQFF. CDR3 DNA: TGTGCCAGCAGCTTAGTAGAGGGTCGGGGGGGCCGTAATGAGCAGTTCTTC. Combining the CDR3 with reference TRBV7-6 and TRBJ2-1 gives the whole variable domain GAGVSQSPRYKVTKRGQDVALRCDPISGHVSLYWYRQALGQGPEFLTYFNYEAQQDKSGLPNDRFSAERPEGSISTLTIQRTEQRDSAMYRCASSLVEGRGGRNEQFFGPGTRLTVL.

V usage is TRBV7-3 and J usage is TRBJ1-5; the match to TRBD1 covers 8 bases. This CDR3 is 14 amino acids long. J lost 7 bases, V lost 5 bases, and 7 bases had no gene match. Germline-derived CDR1 and CDR2 are SGHTA and FQGTGA. This CDR3 reads CASSTDRGVQPQHF. DNA for the CDR3: TGTGCCAGCAGCACCGACAGGGGAGTCCAGCCCCAGCATTTT. Together with reference TRBV7-3 and TRBJ1-5, the CDR3 gives the full variable domain: GAGVSQTPSNKVTEKGKYVELRCDPISGHTALYWYRQSLGQGPEFLIYFQGTGAADDSGLPNDRFFAVRPEGSVSTLKIQRTERGDSAVYLCASSTDRGVQPQHFGDGTRLSIL.